This TCR beta chain originates from a study of long-term antiretroviral therapy in people with HIV (dated by TCRdb to 2022 to 2024). Looking at the study overall: The earliest samples were collected approximately a decade before the 2015 WHO recommendation for immediate ART, a period when ART was typically delayed until CD4 counts fell. This retrospective serial study examined whether starting ART and sustained HIV suppression were associated with changes in the composition and diversity of the TRB repertoire in peripheral blood. A total of roughly 200 cryopreserved PBMC samples came from 30 or so adults with confirmed HIV infection and were collected serially over a mean of roughly six years (range 1-12). Among the 25 to 30 participants with HIV, roughly eleven were female. No cross-contamination during QIAcube processing was seen in test extractions of a monoclonal T-cell line run alongside approximately 36 polyclonal samples. The investigation overall reported the following: Inferences about post-ART repertoire changes were limited because no data were available on ART adherence, viral resistance or therapy changes. Owing to limited PBMC availability, only the TCR beta chain was sequenced, without alpha chain pairing. Unsorted PBMC were profiled instead of sorted CD4+ and CD8+ T cells because pre-ART samples had limited cell numbers. Expanded TRB clones identified before ART initiation dominated the repertoire at all time points, although this dominance fluctuated and declined in many PLHIV after ART. ART initiation was associated with a significant increase in TRB diversity, but diversity stayed significantly below transplant donor controls even after long-term ART. Samples dated from the mid-2000s to the late 2010s, and the ART regimens used may be less effective than current ones. Compared with controls, HIV repertoires had narrower CDR3 length ranges, and the network structure pointed to an antigen-experienced repertoire that shifted only slightly toward naive after ART.

Inclusive of the bounding cysteine and phenylalanine, the CDR3 is 13 residues long. The retained sequence is limited to the CDR3, 39 bases, with the frame set at the first base. Taken from the germline V gene, the CDR1 and CDR2 loops are SNHLY and FYNNEI. V is trimmed back by 7 bases and J by 9 bases, and the junction contains 6 bases that no gene match accounts for. The immunoSEQ hsTCRB v3.0 assay was used at survey level resolution to sequence the TRB variable region. TRB sequencing targeted a depth of about 40,000-55,000 T-cell genomes per sample. TRB libraries were pooled and sequenced on an Illumina MiSeq using a v3 150-cycle kit. The study's own analysis went as follows. Repertoire analysis ran in R within a reproducible Nextflow workflow covering QC, data transformation and analysis. LymphoSeq2, an R package for exploring AIRR-Seq data, was used to implement the custom analyses. A few samples that yielded fewer than 5000 total TRB sequences were excluded, so that under 200 HIV repertoires were analyzed. Among the roughly 200 retained HIV repertoires, around 60 were collected before ART initiation and approximately 130 were collected after ART initiation. Repertoires were downsampled to 5000 TRB nucleotide sequences, and summary statistics were averaged over 100 downsampling iterations. The analysis kept only TRB sequences whose CDR3 regions were at least seven amino acids long. Diversity was measured with a Shannon entropy-derived clonality score and the Gini coefficient. In repertoire networks, the top 5000 CDR3 amino acid sequences were linked whenever an edit distance of one separated two sequences. GLIPH2 predicted antigen specificity groups and MHC restriction for TRB CDR3 amino acid sequences. Known CMV, EBV, HIV or tissue antigen associations were flagged by matching CDR3 amino acid sequences against VDJdb and McPAS-TCR. Pre-ART, post-ART and control groups were compared with Wilcoxon signed-rank tests and Holm-Bonferroni correction. The table comes from immuneACCESS by way of TCRdb, which keeps in-frame sequences with V and J called. Part of the clones is missing from these tables; in studies checked, under half for an unresolved V gene and the rest for unknown reasons. For V, J and clone size, that table is used; D and trimming come from the DNA. This sample holds 25,000 to 30,000 clones; roughly four fifths were observed only once. Roughly 10% of the sample goes to the ten largest clones.

To be included, a participant needed at least one PBMC sample from before ART initiation plus at least two post-ART samples. Every participant with HIV received treatment in the United States of America. Before DNA extraction, cryopreserved samples containing about 1-10 million PBMC were thawed and washed. At the time of the earliest PBMC sample, participants with HIV were aged between roughly 20 and 55 years. PBMC samples were contributed by each participant from 1-4 timepoints before ART initiation and 2-8 timepoints after ART initiation, with a median of 7 samples. Serial HIV viral load, CD4+ T-cell count, ART history and demographic data were obtained for every participant. Using a Qiagen kit on a QIAcube, genomic DNA was extracted from unsorted PBMC, with samples processed in batches of 12. Concerning this clone itself: Its antigen has not been determined. No base quality information exists; no much larger clone differs at one position.

Here the sequenced sample was unsorted PBMCs, taken 0.8 years before starting antiretroviral therapy. Recombination connected TRBV2 to TRBJ2-1; 10 bases in between match TRBD2. The receptor was isolated from a man between 18 and 35 years old with HIV. DNA sequence: TGTGCCAGCAAAAGGGCTAGCGGGGGTGAGCAGTTCTTC. This encodes CASKRASGGEQFF.